Below are 22 T cell receptor beta chains sequenced from a single sample in a study of cytomegalovirus exposure and HLA in healthy donors. Generated by immunoSEQ multiplex PCR, the TCRdb table keeps only in-frame clones and is missing some. In the table there are 150,000 to 200,000 clones, around nine tenths of which are singletons. Sequenced sample: PBMCs. Source of these receptors: a man between 18 and 35 years old in good health and CMV-seropositive.

V gene TRBV7-9 combines with J gene TRBJ2-5, with a tentative D call TRBD1 (5 bases). Trimming stripped 4 bases from V and 5 bases from J, with 11 bases between. Germline V gene sequence: CDR1 SEHNR, CDR2 FQNEAQ (reference sequence). The CDR3 is made up of 13 amino acids. CDR3 DNA: TGTGCCAGCAGCTCTCCCAGGGTGGAGACCCAGTACTTC. As protein: CASSSPRVETQYF.

This chain uses TRBV7-9 with TRBJ2-1; 7 nucleotides match TRBD1. The CDR3 has 15 residues. J lost 8 bases, V lost 3 bases, and 10 bases had no gene match. Germline values: CDR1 SEHNR, CDR2 FQNEAQ (reference sequence). The DNA for the CDR3 is TGTGCCAGCAGCTTTGGGGCAGGGGGTTCCGATGAGCAGTTCTTC. Its protein product is CASSFGAGGSDEQFF.

The V gene is TRBV27, the J gene TRBJ2-5; D is unresolved. V lost 3 bases to trimming and J lost 4 bases, with 9 bases between them. The CDR3 sequence is 13 residues long. CDR1 is MNHEY and CDR2 is SMNVEV in the germline V gene (reference sequence). In nucleotides, the CDR3 is TGTGCCAGCAGTTTGTTCGGCGGAGAGACCCAGTACTTC. The encoded protein is CASSLFGGETQYF.

The gene calls are TRBV6-5 and TRBJ1-3; a possible D gene is TRBD1 (5 bases). CDR1 is MNHEY and CDR2 is SVGAGI in the germline V gene. This CDR3 spans 15 amino acids. Trimming stripped 2 bases from V and 0 bases from J, with 8 bases between. CDR3 sequence reads: CASSYGASSGNTIYF. CDR3 in DNA: TGTGCCAGCAGTTACGGGGCATCCTCTGGAAACACCATATATTTT.

V usage is TRBV5-4 and J usage is TRBJ2-2, with 8 bases aligning to TRBD1. With V trimmed by 5 bases and J by 3 bases, 6 bases remained unmatched. Looked up from germline, CDR1 is SGHNT and CDR2 is YYREEE (reference sequence). The CDR3 runs to 15 residues. The DNA of the CDR3 is TGTGCCAGCAGATCGAACAGGGGGGACACCGGGGAGCTGTTTTTT. Translating gives CASRSNRGDTGELFF.

This sequence joins TRBV18 and TRBJ2-7; maybe TRBD1 (5 bases). V was shortened by 5 bases and J by 2 bases, with 13 bases between the two germline ends. Germline CDR1 KGHSH, CDR2 LQKENI. There are 14 residues in the CDR3. For the CDR3, the DNA is TGTGCCAGCTCAAGGTTGACAGACCCCTACGAGCAGTACTTC. Translation: CASSRLTDPYEQYF.

The J gene is TRBJ2-5, the V gene TRBV27; a possible D gene is TRBD2 (7 bases). This CDR3 spans 15 amino acids. The V gene lost 2 bases and the J gene lost 5 bases, with 15 bases spanning the gap. Germline lookup yields CDR1 MNHEY and CDR2 SMNVEV (reference sequence). CDR3: CASSLRGADEETQYF. Here the CDR3 DNA reads TGTGCCAGCAGTTTACGGGGGGCGGATGAGGAGACCCAGTACTTC.

The chain has TRBV7-9 and TRBJ1-1; 9 positions match TRBD1. After removal of 5 bases from V and 4 bases from J, the junction contained 5 bases not matched to a gene. Per germline, CDR1 SEHNR and CDR2 FQNEAQ (reference sequence). The CDR3 contains 14 residues. The CDR3 sequence: CASSRTGAGTEAFF. The CDR3 nucleotides are TGTGCCAGCAGCAGGACAGGGGCCGGCACTGAAGCTTTCTTT.

In regard to this clone: Different DNA sequences within this sample yield the same CDR3. The rearrangement joins TRBV4-1 to TRBJ1-4; 8 nucleotides line up with TRBD1. From germline, CDR1 is MGHRA and CDR2 YSYEKL. With V trimmed by 1 base and J by 7 bases, 5 bases remained unmatched. The CDR3 is 15 amino acids. The CDR3 spells CASSQVETGAEKLFF. CDR3 bases: TGCGCCAGCAGCCAAGTTGAGACAGGGGCTGAAAAACTGTTTTTT.

The rearrangement joins TRBV9 to TRBJ2-1, with 9 bases lining up with TRBD1. Germline assignment: CDR1 SGDLS and CDR2 YYNGEE. The CDR3 contains 14 residues. The trim removed 2 bases at V and 3 bases at J, leaving 0 bases unmatched. DNA for the CDR3: TGTGCCAGCAGCGTGACAGGGGGCTACAATGAGCAGTTCTTC. This translates into CASSVTGGYNEQFF.

The J gene is TRBJ2-1, the V gene TRBV5-1, with TRBD2 matching over 11 bases. V trimming: 4 bases; J trimming: 12 bases; junction bases outside the gene matches: 6. Germline CDR1 reads SGHRS; CDR2 reads YFSETQ. This CDR3 comprises 13 residues. CDR3 in amino acids: CASSPATSGAQFF. The CDR3, as DNA: TGCGCCAGCAGCCCCGCGACTAGCGGGGCGCAGTTCTTC.

This chain uses TRBV29-1 with TRBJ2-1; the D is unclear. CDR3 length: 13 residues. Per the germline V gene, CDR1 is SQVTM and CDR2 is ANQGSEA. The ends were cut back, 1 base at V and 7 bases at J, with 11 bases in the middle. The CDR3: CSVEGPLSNEQFF. The CDR3 DNA reads TGCAGCGTTGAAGGTCCCCTTAGTAATGAGCAGTTCTTC.

This clone occurred once. CDR3: CASRPRQLPAEQFF. The CDR3 DNA follows: TGTGCCAGCAGACCGAGACAGTTGCCGGCTGAGCAGTTCTTC. The chain employs TRBV28 and TRBJ2-1; possible D gene TRBD1, 5 bases. The CDR3 totals 14 residues. CDR1 MDHEN and CDR2 SYDVKM come from the germline V gene. With 6 bases removed from V and 9 bases from J, the gap between germline ends came to 18 bases.

Of note for this clone: Distinct nucleotide sequences in the sample also encode this CDR3. The chain recombines TRBV5-6 with TRBJ2-1; weak D call: TRBD1 (7 bases). V lost 2 bases and J lost 13, with 13 bases in between. This CDR3 spans 12 amino acids. Per the germline V gene, CDR1 is SGHDT and CDR2 is YYEEEE. The chain's CDR3 is CASSLGRGEQFF. The CDR3 DNA follows: TGTGCCAGCAGCTTAGGCAGGGGGGAACAGTTCTTC.

The V gene is TRBV25-1, the J gene TRBJ1-6, with D maybe TRBD1 (5 bases). Per germline, CDR1 MGHDK and CDR2 SYGVNS. The CDR3 is 13 residues long. V gave up 6 bases and J gave up 6 bases, with 9 bases separating them. DNA of the CDR3: TGTGCCAGCAGACCGGGGGTTAATTCACCCCTCCACTTT. It specifies CASRPGVNSPLHF.

The chain has TRBV6-5 and TRBJ2-2; D is possibly TRBD1 (5 bases). The CDR3 has 16 residues. Germline CDR1 is MNHEY and CDR2 is SVGAGI. V was cut by 4 bases and J by 0 bases, with 12 bases left in between. The CDR3 reads CASSSKTVANTGELFF. CDR3 coding DNA: TGTGCCAGCAGTTCGAAGACAGTCGCGAACACCGGGGAGCTGTTTTTT.

This chain links TRBV20-1 with TRBJ2-5, with TRBD1 matching over 8 bases. Losses at the gene ends were 8 bases for V and 5 bases for J; bases not matched to a gene: 4. The germline V gene has CDR1 DFQATT and CDR2 SNEGSKA (reference sequence). The length of the CDR3 is 11 residues. CDR3 nucleotide sequence: TGCAGTACCAACAGGGGGGAGACCCAGTACTTC. It yields the protein CSTNRGETQYF.

J is TRBJ1-2 and V is TRBV27; D remains unclear. The CDR3 has 15 amino acids. Trimming removed 6 bases from V and 5 bases from J, with 19 bases in between. Per germline, CDR1 MNHEY and CDR2 SMNVEV (reference sequence). The CDR3: CASSIASGIYYGYTF. CDR3 bases: TGTGCCAGCAGCATAGCCTCCGGGATATATTATGGCTACACCTTC.

J is TRBJ1-4 and V is TRBV18; D call uncertain. Germline V gene lookup returns CDR1 KGHSH and CDR2 LQKENI. CDR3 length equals 14 residues. V lost 1 base and J 2 bases, leaving 5 bases between the germline ends. DNA of the CDR3: TGTGCCAGCTCACCACAACAGACTAATGAAAAACTGTTTTTT. It yields the protein CASSPQQTNEKLFF.

The V and J genes are TRBV5-1 and TRBJ2-1; no reliable D call. V was pared by 7 bases and J by 4 bases, with 15 bases between. The CDR3 runs to 14 residues. In germline, CDR1 is SGHRS, CDR2 YFSETQ. CDR3 coding DNA: TGCGCCAGCGCGTCCGGAGATTTGTACAATGAGCAGTTCTTC. It encodes CASASGDLYNEQFF.

The chain recombines TRBV27 with TRBJ2-7, with 8 bases that match TRBD2. The germline V gene encodes CDR1 MNHEY and CDR2 SMNVEV (reference sequence). With V trimmed by 2 bases and J by 2 bases, 8 bases remained unmatched. The CDR3 covers 16 residues. The CDR3 sequence: CASSLDTSGVAYEQYF. The DNA for the CDR3 is TGTGCCAGCAGTTTAGACACTAGCGGAGTTGCCTACGAGCAGTACTTC.

The chain joins TRBV9 to TRBJ2-1, with 9 positions matching TRBD2. With 0 bases clipped from V and 8 bases from J, the junction kept 9 bases outside the gene matches. Germline-derived CDR1 and CDR2 are SGDLS and YYNGEE. The length of the CDR3 is 16 residues. CDR3 nucleotide sequence: TGTGCCAGCAGCGTAGGGCGGGGGGGCCGGATGGATGAGCAGTTCTTC. Protein sequence: CASSVGRGGRMDEQFF.